A single sample gave rise to the 23 T cell receptor beta chains below, sequenced in a study of Tregs in tolerant kidney transplant recipients. The method was immunoSEQ multiplex PCR; TCRdb's version includes in-frame clones alone and lacks a portion of them. The data show roughly 120,000 clones, 92% seen once. Sequencing was carried out using CD4+ T cells from blood. The receptors here all came from a human donor in good health.

The chain recombines TRBV18 with TRBJ1-1; no clear D. Per the germline V gene, CDR1 is KGHSH and CDR2 is LQKENI. V lost 0 bases to trimming and J lost 1 base, with 3 bases between them. The CDR3 has 13 amino acids. This chain's CDR3 is CASSPPQNTEAFF. In DNA form, the CDR3 reads TGTGCCAGCTCACCACCACAGAACACTGAAGCTTTCTTT.

The gene calls are TRBV29-1 and TRBJ1-2; the D gene is possibly TRBD1 (5 bases). CDR3 length: 11 amino acids. V lost 3 bases and J lost 7, with 9 bases in between. In germline, CDR1 is SQVTM, CDR2 ANQGSEA. The chain's CDR3 is CSVDDSGGYTF. The CDR3 DNA reads as TGCAGCGTTGACGACAGTGGTGGCTACACCTTC.

This chain joins TRBV5-8 and TRBJ2-5, with D maybe TRBD1 (5 bases). The CDR3 consists of 15 residues. Germline loops: CDR1 SGHTS, CDR2 YDEGEE. Trimming pared 0 bases from V and 1 base from J, leaving 10 bases between. The CDR3: CASSLEGQSQETQYF. The CDR3 nucleotides are TGTGCCAGCAGCTTGGAGGGGCAGAGCCAAGAGACCCAGTACTTC.

J is TRBJ1-2 and V is TRBV5-1, with TRBD1 identical over 8 bases. CDR1 and CDR2 from the germline V gene are SGHRS and YFSETQ. V was pared by 3 bases and J by 8 bases, with 6 bases of the junction left unmatched. The CDR3 contains 13 residues. The CDR3 loop reads CASSSTGVEGYTF. CDR3 DNA sequence: TGCGCCAGCAGCTCGACAGGGGTAGAAGGCTACACCTTC.

This sequence joins TRBV7-2 and TRBJ2-5, with unresolved D. Trimming removed 4 bases at V and 3 bases at J, with 18 bases between. The germline gives CDR1 SGHTA, CDR2 FQGNSA. This CDR3 is 16 amino acids long. CDR3 loop: CASSWSEANQKETQYF. The CDR3 coding sequence is TGTGCCAGCAGCTGGTCAGAAGCGAATCAAAAAGAGACCCAGTACTTC.

The V and J genes are TRBV29-1 and TRBJ1-1; TRBD1 agrees at 7 bases. The V gene's germline CDR1 is SQVTM and CDR2 ANQGSEA. The CDR3 spans 11 residues. After removal of 6 bases from V and 7 bases from J, the junction contained 5 bases not matched to a gene. CDR3 coding DNA: TGCAGCGTGGCCCAGGGGGATGAAGCTTTCTTT. Its translation: CSVAQGDEAFF.

J is TRBJ1-5 and V is TRBV9; the D is unclear. The germline V and J ends were trimmed by 0 bases and 6 bases, with 7 bases remaining between them. Germline lookup yields CDR1 SGDLS and CDR2 YYNGEE. The CDR3 is 13 amino acids. In nucleotides, the CDR3 is TGTGCCAGCAGCGTAGCCCCTAGTCAGCCCCAGCATTTT. It encodes CASSVAPSQPQHF.

The V and J genes are TRBV5-5 and TRBJ2-7; D not resolved. Deletions cut 0 bases from V and 3 bases from J, with 7 bases between. This CDR3 is 13 amino acids long. The germline V gene encodes CDR1 SGHKS and CDR2 YYEKEE (reference sequence). The CDR3 DNA sequence: TGTGCCAGCAGCTTGGAGGTATACTACGAGCAGTACTTC. It translates to CASSLEVYYEQYF.

The J gene is TRBJ1-1, the V gene TRBV5-1; D is unclear. This CDR3 is built from 14 residues. Germline V lookup: CDR1 SGHRS, CDR2 YFSETQ. V lost 4 bases and J lost 4, with 14 bases in between. In nucleotides, the CDR3 is TGCGCCAGCAGCGAGACAAATGAGGGCACTGAAGCTTTCTTT. Its protein is CASSETNEGTEAFF.

This chain joins TRBV19 and TRBJ2-7; 11 bases fit TRBD2. This CDR3 contains 18 residues. The ends lost 6 bases at V and 5 bases at J; junction bases unmatched: 18. Germline assignment: CDR1 LNHDA and CDR2 SQIVND (reference sequence). The CDR3 here is CASRARTVSGGARNEQYF. The CDR3 DNA sequence: TGTGCCAGTAGGGCCCGGACAGTTAGCGGGGGGGCCCGGAACGAGCAGTACTTC.

The chain links TRBV6-6 to TRBJ1-5, with a tentative D call TRBD1 (5 bases). The ends were cut back, 4 bases at V and 4 bases at J, with 11 bases in the middle. The CDR3 has 14 amino acids. Germline values: CDR1 MNHNY, CDR2 SVGAGI (reference sequence). As DNA, the CDR3 is TGTGCCAGCAGTTCAACGGGACCTAATCAGCCCCAGCATTTT. This translates into CASSSTGPNQPQHF.

The chain carries TRBV7-2 and TRBJ2-5; D possibly corresponds to TRBD1 (6 bases). This CDR3 has 14 residues. Between the trimmed V and J ends, which lost 1 base and 3 bases, there was a span of 9 bases. CDR1 is SGHTA and CDR2 is FQGNSA in the germline V gene. The CDR3 DNA reads TGTGCCAGCAGCTTAGATACAGGGAAAGAGACCCAGTACTTC. This encodes CASSLDTGKETQYF.

This clone occurred once. This sequence joins TRBV5-1 and TRBJ2-7; 8 bases are a match to TRBD1. This CDR3 has 13 residues. Trimming at V came to 4 bases and at J to 5 bases, leaving 5 bases not matched to a gene. The germline V gene has CDR1 SGHRS and CDR2 YFSETQ. In DNA, the CDR3 is TGCGCCAGCAGCCCCGACAGGGGAAACGAGCAGTACTTC. This encodes CASSPDRGNEQYF.

J is TRBJ2-1 and V is TRBV2; 7 positions match TRBD1. Germline CDR1 SNHLY, CDR2 FYNNEI. V was clipped by 6 bases and J by 2 bases; unmatched bases: 7. The CDR3 runs to 15 residues. CDR3 sequence reads: CASRPDRSPYNEQFF. DNA for the CDR3: TGTGCCAGCAGACCGGACAGGTCTCCCTACAATGAGCAGTTCTTC.

This chain links TRBV4-2 with TRBJ1-2; maybe TRBD1 (5 bases). V dropped 4 bases and J dropped 2 bases, with 14 bases sitting between them. The CDR3 totals 15 residues. Germline V gene lookup returns CDR1 LGHNA and CDR2 YNFKEQ. CDR3 bases: TGTGCCAGCAGCCGAGAGAGGGACTGGAACTATGGCTACACCTTC. Protein: CASSRERDWNYGYTF.

The genes are TRBV2 and TRBJ2-7, with 14 bases aligning to TRBD2. Trimming at V came to 6 bases and at J to 2 bases, leaving 0 bases not matched to a gene. Germline assignment: CDR1 SNHLY and CDR2 FYNNEI. This CDR3 is 14 amino acids long. The CDR3 is CASRGLAGAYEQYF. The CDR3 coding sequence is TGTGCCAGCAGGGGACTAGCGGGAGCCTACGAGCAGTACTTC. The entire variable domain, with the rest obtained from reference TRBV2 and TRBJ2-7, is as follows: EPEVTQTPSHQVTQMGQEVILRCVPISNHLYFYWYRQILGQKVEFLVSFYNNEISEKSEIFDDQFSVERPDGSNFTLKIRSTKLEDSAMYFCASRGLAGAYEQYFGPGTRLTVT.

The V and J genes are TRBV11-3 and TRBJ2-2; 10 bases match TRBD1. V gave up 6 bases and J gave up 3 bases; unmatched junction bases: 1. Germline assignment: CDR1 SGHNT and CDR2 YENEEA. CDR3 length: 14 residues. The CDR3 DNA is TGTGCCAGCAGAGGACAGGGGGACACCGGGGAGCTGTTTTTT. Translating it yields CASRGQGDTGELFF.

The rearrangement joins TRBV30 to TRBJ2-3; 8 bases are a match to TRBD1. The trim removed 2 bases at V and 1 base at J, leaving 8 bases unmatched. The germline CDR1 and CDR2 sequences are GTSNPN and SVGIG (reference sequence). The CDR3 covers 16 residues. The CDR3 DNA reads TGTGCCTGGAGTACTCCCCGGACAGGGCGCACAGATACGCAGTATTTT. Encoded protein: CAWSTPRTGRTDTQYF.

The chain couples TRBV12-5 to TRBJ1-3; D call uncertain. V shed 2 bases and J shed 1 base, with 6 bases lying between them. Germline V gene lookup returns CDR1 LGHNT and CDR2 FRNRAP. The CDR3 consists of 14 residues. The CDR3 region has the DNA TGTGCTAGTGGTTTGAAGTCGTCTGGAAACACCATATATTTT. It is translated as CASGLKSSGNTIYF.

The rearrangement uses TRBV7-2 and TRBJ1-6; possible D gene TRBD1, 5 bases. Trimming took 5 bases from V and 6 from J, leaving 14 bases between them. Germline CDR1 SGHTA, CDR2 FQGNSA. CDR3 size: 15 residues. CDR3 DNA sequence: TGTGCCAGCAGCGAGCGGGGGAGGGCTAATTCACCCCTCCACTTT. Translation gives CASSERGRANSPLHF. Based on the CDR3 plus reference TRBV7-2 and TRBJ1-6, the full variable domain is GAGVSQSPSNKVTEKGKDVELRCDPISGHTALYWYRQSLGQGLEFLIYFQGNSAPDKSGLPSDRFSAERTGGSVSTLTIQRTQQEDSAVYLCASSERGRANSPLHFGNGTRLTVT.

The rearrangement links TRBV29-1 to TRBJ1-2, with TRBD1 identical over 10 bases. V lost 2 bases, J lost 8 bases, and 8 bases stayed unmatched. Germline CDR1 and CDR2: SQVTM and ANQGSEA. This CDR3 has 14 amino acids. The CDR3 loop reads CSVERGTGVSGYTF. The CDR3 DNA sequence: TGCAGCGTTGAACGAGGGACAGGGGTATCCGGCTACACCTTC.

V gene TRBV30 combines with J gene TRBJ1-2, with TRBD1 as a possible D gene (6 bases). Trimming took off 7 bases at V and 7 bases at J, with 19 bases between the two ends. Germline V gene sequence: CDR1 GTSNPN, CDR2 SVGIG (reference sequence). This CDR3 is 13 amino acids long. The CDR3 spells CAYQEQGGAGYTF. For the CDR3, the DNA is TGTGCCTACCAGGAACAGGGCGGGGCTGGCTACACCTTC.

This clone was counted a single time. The V gene is TRBV19, the J gene TRBJ2-7, with TRBD1 matching 7 bases. This CDR3 contains 13 residues. V was pared by 10 bases and J by 7 bases, with 13 bases of the junction left unmatched. Per the germline V gene, CDR1 is LNHDA and CDR2 is SQIVND (reference sequence). This CDR3 is CATEKKGAREQYF. The CDR3 DNA follows: TGTGCCACCGAGAAGAAGGGGGCGAGGGAGCAGTACTTC.